This T cell receptor (beta chain) was documented in a study of blood T cell repertoires in COVID-19. Whole-study context: Samples taken during acute and convalescent COVID-19 were collected in the United States, Italy and Spain. In each case, the material was cDNA or gDNA derived from T cells, B-cell-depleted T cells, or PBMCs.

J lost 3 bases, V lost 6 bases, and 2 bases had no gene match. Germline CDR1 LNHDA, CDR2 SQIVND (reference sequence). This CDR3 contains 13 residues. Repertoires were generated with immunoSEQ multiplex PCR, while TCRdb's copy carries only in-frame clones and drops some. This table has about 240,000 clones, over 75% appearing once. The sequenced sample was peripheral blood. The source is a young man who had recovered from COVID-19. This chain uses TRBV19 with TRBJ2-5, with 9 bases lining up with TRBD1. CDR3 amino acids: CASSGTGKETQYF. The CDR3 region has the DNA TGTGCCAGTAGCGGGACAGGGAAAGAGACCCAGTACTTC.